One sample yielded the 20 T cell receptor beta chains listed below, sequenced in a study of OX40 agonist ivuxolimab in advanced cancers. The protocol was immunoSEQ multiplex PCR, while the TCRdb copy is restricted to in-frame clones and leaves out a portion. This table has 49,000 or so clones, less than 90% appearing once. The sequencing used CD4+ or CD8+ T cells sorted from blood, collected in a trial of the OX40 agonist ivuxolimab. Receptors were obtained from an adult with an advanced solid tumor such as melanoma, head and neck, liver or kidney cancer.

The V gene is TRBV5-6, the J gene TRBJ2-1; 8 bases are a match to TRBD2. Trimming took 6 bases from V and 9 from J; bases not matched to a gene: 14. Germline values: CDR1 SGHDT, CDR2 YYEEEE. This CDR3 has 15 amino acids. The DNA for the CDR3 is TGTGCCAGCATCCCTTTGGGGCGGGGGGACACTGAGCAGTTCTTC. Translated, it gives CASIPLGRGDTEQFF.

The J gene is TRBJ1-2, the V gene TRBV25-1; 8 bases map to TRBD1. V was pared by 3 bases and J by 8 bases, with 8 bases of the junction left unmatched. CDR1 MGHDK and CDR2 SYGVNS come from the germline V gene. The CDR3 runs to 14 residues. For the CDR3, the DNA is TGTGCCAGCAGTGAGGAGCGACAGGGGTGGGGCTACACCTTC. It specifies CASSEERQGWGYTF.

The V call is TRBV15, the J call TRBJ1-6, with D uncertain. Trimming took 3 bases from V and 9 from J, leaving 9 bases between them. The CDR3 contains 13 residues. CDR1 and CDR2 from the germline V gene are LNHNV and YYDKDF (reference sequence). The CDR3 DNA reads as TGTGCCACCAGCAGGGATCCGGGTTCACCCCTCCACTTT. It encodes CATSRDPGSPLHF. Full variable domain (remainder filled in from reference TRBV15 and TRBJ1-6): DAMVIQNPRYQVTQFGKPVTLSCSQTLNHNVMYWYQQKSSQAPKLLFHYYDKDFNNEADTPDNFQSRRPNTSFCFLDIRSPGLGDTAMYLCATSRDPGSPLHFGNGTRLTVT.

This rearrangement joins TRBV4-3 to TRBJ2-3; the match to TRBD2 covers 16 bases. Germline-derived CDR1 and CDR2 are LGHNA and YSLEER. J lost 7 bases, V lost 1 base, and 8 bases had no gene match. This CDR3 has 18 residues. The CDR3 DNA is TGCGCCAGCAGCCAAGCGCCCGGGACTAGCGGGGGGGAAAATACGCAGTATTTT. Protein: CASSQAPGTSGGENTQYF.

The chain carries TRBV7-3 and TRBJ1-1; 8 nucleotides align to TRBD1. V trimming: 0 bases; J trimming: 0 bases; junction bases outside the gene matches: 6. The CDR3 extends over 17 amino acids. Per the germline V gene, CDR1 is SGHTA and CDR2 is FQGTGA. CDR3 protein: CASSLTGTGGLNTEAFF. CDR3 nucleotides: TGTGCCAGCAGCTTAACGGGTACAGGGGGTCTGAACACTGAAGCTTTCTTT.

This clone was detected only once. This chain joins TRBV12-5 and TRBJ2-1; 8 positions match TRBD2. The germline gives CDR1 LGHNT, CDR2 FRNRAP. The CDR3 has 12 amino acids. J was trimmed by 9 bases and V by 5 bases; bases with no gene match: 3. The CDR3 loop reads CASGPGGVEQFF. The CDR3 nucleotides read TGTGCTAGTGGTCCCGGGGGGGTTGAGCAGTTCTTC.

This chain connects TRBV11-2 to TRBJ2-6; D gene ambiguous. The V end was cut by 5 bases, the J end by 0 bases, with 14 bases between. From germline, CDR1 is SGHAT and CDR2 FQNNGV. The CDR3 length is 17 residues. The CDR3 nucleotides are TGTGCCAGCAGCCCTTGGGCTAAGAGCTCTGGGGCCAACGTCCTGACTTTC. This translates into CASSPWAKSSGANVLTF. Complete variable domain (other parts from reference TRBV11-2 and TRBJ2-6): EAGVAQSPRYKIIEKRQSVAFWCNPISGHATLYWYQQILGQGPKLLIQFQNNGVVDDSQLPKDRFSAERLKGVDSTLKIQPAKLEDSAVYLCASSPWAKSSGANVLTFGAGSRLTVL.

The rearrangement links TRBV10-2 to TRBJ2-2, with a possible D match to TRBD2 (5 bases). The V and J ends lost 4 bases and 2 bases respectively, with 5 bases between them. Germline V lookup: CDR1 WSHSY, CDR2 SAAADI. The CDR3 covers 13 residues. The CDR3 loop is CASSGLNTGELFF. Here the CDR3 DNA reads TGCGCCAGCAGTGGACTAAACACCGGGGAGCTGTTTTTT.

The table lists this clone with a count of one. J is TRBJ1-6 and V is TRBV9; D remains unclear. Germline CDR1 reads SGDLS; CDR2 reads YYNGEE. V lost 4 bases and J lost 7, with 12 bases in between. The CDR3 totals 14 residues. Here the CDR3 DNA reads TGTGCCAGCAGCACCGGGTCCCCAAATTCACCCCTCCACTTT. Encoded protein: CASSTGSPNSPLHF. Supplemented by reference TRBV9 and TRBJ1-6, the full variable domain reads DSGVTQTPKHLITATGQRVTLRCSPRSGDLSVYWYQQSLDQGLQFLIQYYNGEERAKGNILERFSAQQFPDLHSELNLSSLELGDSALYFCASSTGSPNSPLHFGNGTRLTVT.

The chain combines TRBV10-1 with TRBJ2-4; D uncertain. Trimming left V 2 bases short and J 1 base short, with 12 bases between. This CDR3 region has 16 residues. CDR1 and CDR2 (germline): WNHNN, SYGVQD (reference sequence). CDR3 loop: CASSEKKDQAKNIQYF. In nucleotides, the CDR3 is TGCGCCAGCAGTGAGAAGAAGGATCAGGCCAAAAACATTCAGTACTTC.

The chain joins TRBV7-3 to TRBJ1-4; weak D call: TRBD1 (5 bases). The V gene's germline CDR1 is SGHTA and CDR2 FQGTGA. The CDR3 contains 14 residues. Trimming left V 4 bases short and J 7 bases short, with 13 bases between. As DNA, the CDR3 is TGTGCCAGCAGCTCACCGGGGGGAGGTGAAAAACTGTTTTTT. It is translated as CASSSPGGGEKLFF.

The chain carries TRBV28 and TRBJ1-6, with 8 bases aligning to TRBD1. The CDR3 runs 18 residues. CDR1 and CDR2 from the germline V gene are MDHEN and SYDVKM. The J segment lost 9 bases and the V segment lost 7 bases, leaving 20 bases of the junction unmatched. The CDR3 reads CASTSFPLQDRAGSPLHF. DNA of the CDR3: TGTGCCAGCACCTCCTTCCCCCTGCAGGACAGGGCGGGTTCACCCCTCCACTTT.

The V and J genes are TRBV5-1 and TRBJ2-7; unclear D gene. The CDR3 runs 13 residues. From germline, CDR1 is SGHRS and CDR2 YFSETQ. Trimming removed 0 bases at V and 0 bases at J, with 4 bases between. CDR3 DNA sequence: TGCGCCAGCAGCTTGGACAACTCCTACGAGCAGTACTTC. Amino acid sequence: CASSLDNSYEQYF.

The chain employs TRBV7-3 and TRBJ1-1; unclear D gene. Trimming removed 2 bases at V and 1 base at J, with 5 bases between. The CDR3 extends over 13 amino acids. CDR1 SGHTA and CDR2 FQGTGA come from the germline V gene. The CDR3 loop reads CASSLGQNTEAFF. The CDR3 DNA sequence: TGTGCCAGCAGCTTAGGGCAGAACACTGAAGCTTTCTTT.

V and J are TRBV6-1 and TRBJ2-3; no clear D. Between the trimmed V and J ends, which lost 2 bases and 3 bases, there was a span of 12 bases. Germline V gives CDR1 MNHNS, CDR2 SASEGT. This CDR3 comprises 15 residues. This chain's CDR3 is CASSESDQRTDTQYF. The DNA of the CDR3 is TGTGCCAGCAGTGAATCGGACCAGAGGACAGATACGCAGTATTTT.

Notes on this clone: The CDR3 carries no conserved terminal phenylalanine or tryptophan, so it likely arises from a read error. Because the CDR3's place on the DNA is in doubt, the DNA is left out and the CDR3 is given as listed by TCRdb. The CDR3: CATTTQAGLLL. This chain links TRBV6-1 with TRBJ1-2. The length of the CDR3 is 11 amino acids, counting both ends. Looked up from germline, CDR1 is MNHNS and CDR2 is SASEGT.

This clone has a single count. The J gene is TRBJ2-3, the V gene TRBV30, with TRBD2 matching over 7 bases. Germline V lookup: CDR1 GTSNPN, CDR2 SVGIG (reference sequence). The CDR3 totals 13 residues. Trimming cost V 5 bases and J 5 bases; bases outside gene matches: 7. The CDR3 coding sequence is TGTGCCTGGGAGCGGGGAGGGATAGATACGCAGTATTTT. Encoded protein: CAWERGGIDTQYF. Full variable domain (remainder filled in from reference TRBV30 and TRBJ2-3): SQTIHQWPATLVQPVGSPLSLECTVEGTSNPNLYWYRQAAGRGLQLLFYSVGIGQISSEVPQNLSASRPQDRQFILSSKKLLLSDSGFYLCAWERGGIDTQYFGPGTRLTVL.

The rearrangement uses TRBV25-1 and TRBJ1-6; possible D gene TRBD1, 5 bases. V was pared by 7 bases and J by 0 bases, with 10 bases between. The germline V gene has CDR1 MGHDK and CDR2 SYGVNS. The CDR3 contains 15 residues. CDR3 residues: CASMQGSSYNSPLHF. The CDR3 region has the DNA TGTGCCAGCATGCAGGGAAGCTCCTATAATTCACCCCTCCACTTT.

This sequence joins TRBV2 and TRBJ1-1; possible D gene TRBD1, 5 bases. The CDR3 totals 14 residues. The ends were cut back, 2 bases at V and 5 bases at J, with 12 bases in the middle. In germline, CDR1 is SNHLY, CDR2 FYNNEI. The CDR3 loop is CASSEWGARTEAFF. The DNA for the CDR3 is TGTGCCAGCAGTGAATGGGGCGCGAGGACTGAAGCTTTCTTT.

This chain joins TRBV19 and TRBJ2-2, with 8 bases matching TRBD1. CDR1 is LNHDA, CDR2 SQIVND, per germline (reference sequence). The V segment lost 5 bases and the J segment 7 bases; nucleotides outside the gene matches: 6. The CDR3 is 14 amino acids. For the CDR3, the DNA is TGTGCCAGTAGTGTTCAGGGGGCGGACGGGGAGCTGTTTTTT. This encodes CASSVQGADGELFF.